These 14 T cell receptor beta chains were all obtained from the same sample, sequenced in a study of blood T cell repertoires in COVID-19. TCRdb keeps only in-frame clones here, not all; method: immunoSEQ multiplex PCR. Of approximately 61,000 clones listed, about 85% are singletons. The sample was peripheral blood. The receptor source for this set is a man between 65 and 85 years old with acute or convalescent COVID-19.

The table lists this clone with a few counts. The chain couples TRBV4-1 to TRBJ2-6, with TRBD2 identical over 10 bases. Germline lookup yields CDR1 MGHRA and CDR2 YSYEKL. V was pared by 3 bases and J by 0 bases, with 8 bases of the junction left unmatched. This CDR3 region has 19 residues. The CDR3 reads CASSHLGLAERSGANVLTF. CDR3 sequence (DNA): TGCGCCAGCAGCCACCTCGGACTAGCGGAACGCTCTGGGGCCAACGTCCTGACTTTC.

The V call is TRBV5-1, the J call TRBJ2-5, with TRBD2 as a possible D gene (5 bases). Trimming removed 2 bases from V and 2 bases from J, with 10 bases in between. The CDR3 loop spans 14 amino acids. The germline V gene encodes CDR1 SGHRS and CDR2 YFSETQ. The CDR3 spells CASSFIANQETQYF. The DNA for the CDR3 is TGCGCCAGCAGCTTTATAGCGAATCAAGAGACCCAGTACTTC.

The rearrangement uses TRBV5-3 and TRBJ2-7, with 15 bases identical to TRBD2. TRBV5-3 is an ORF; its function is uncertain. The CDR3 consists of 17 residues. V lost 4 bases to trimming and J lost 6 bases; unmatched junction nucleotides: 11. CDR3 protein: CARSLDRTSGGVREQYF. In nucleotides, the CDR3 is TGTGCCAGAAGCCTCGATCGGACTAGCGGGGGGGTGCGCGAGCAGTACTTC.

The genes are TRBV5-4 and TRBJ2-1; 11 nucleotides match TRBD2. Losses at the gene ends were 4 bases for V and 0 bases for J; bases not matched to a gene: 9. This CDR3 contains 18 residues. In germline, CDR1 is SGHNT, CDR2 YYREEE (reference sequence). CDR3 region: CASSPSSGGRNSYNEQFF. CDR3 DNA sequence: TGTGCCAGCAGCCCGTCTAGCGGGGGGCGAAACTCCTACAATGAGCAGTTCTTC.

The chain couples TRBV27 to TRBJ1-1; D is possibly TRBD1 (6 bases). The CDR3 is made up of 17 amino acids. V was clipped by 2 bases and J by 0 bases, with 16 bases between them. CDR1 MNHEY and CDR2 SMNVEV come from the germline V gene (reference sequence). The CDR3 here is CASSLGGADPLNTEAFF. CDR3 bases: TGTGCCAGCAGTTTAGGGGGGGCCGATCCTTTGAACACTGAAGCTTTCTTT.

The chain joins TRBV28 to TRBJ1-3; 7 nucleotides agree with TRBD1. Germline CDR1 and CDR2: MDHEN and SYDVKM. Trimming took 2 bases from V and 4 from J; bases not matched to a gene: 5. This CDR3 has 15 amino acids. In nucleotides, the CDR3 is TGTGCCAGCAGTTTACTGACAGGGATCGGAAACACCATATATTTT. Protein: CASSLLTGIGNTIYF.

The chain links TRBV20-1 to TRBJ2-1; 7 bases match TRBD1. The trim removed 3 bases at V and 2 bases at J, leaving 4 bases unmatched. There are 14 residues in the CDR3. In germline, CDR1 is DFQATT, CDR2 SNEGSKA (reference sequence). CDR3 sequence: CSASSGQTYNEQFF. Written as DNA, the CDR3 is TGCAGTGCTAGTTCGGGACAGACCTACAATGAGCAGTTCTTC.

The chain recombines TRBV7-3 with TRBJ2-3, with D perhaps matching TRBD1 (6 bases). The V end lost 0 bases, the J end lost 3 bases, and 7 bases lay between the germline ends. CDR1 is SGHTA, CDR2 FQGTGA, per germline. This CDR3 has 14 amino acids. Written as DNA, the CDR3 is TGTGCCAGCAGCTTAACCGACAGGACAGATACGCAGTATTTT. It is translated as CASSLTDRTDTQYF.

The chain carries TRBV20-1 and TRBJ1-6, with TRBD1 identical over 9 bases. The CDR3 runs 15 residues. The V and J ends lost 3 bases and 7 bases, in that order; junction bases with no gene match: 7. CDR1 is DFQATT, CDR2 SNEGSKA, per germline (reference sequence). In DNA form, the CDR3 reads TGCAGTGCTAGTAATCCCGACAGGGGGAATTCACCCCTCCACTTT. Protein product: CSASNPDRGNSPLHF.

This chain uses TRBV27 with TRBJ1-2; tentative D call: TRBD1 (6 bases). This CDR3 region has 15 residues. Germline V lookup: CDR1 MNHEY, CDR2 SMNVEV (reference sequence). V dropped 4 bases and J dropped 0 bases, with 12 bases sitting between them. Here the CDR3 DNA reads TGTGCCAGCAGTTCGGACAGAGCTGCTAACTATGGCTACACCTTC. It encodes CASSSDRAANYGYTF.

This chain links TRBV7-9 with TRBJ1-3, with D possibly TRBD1 on 5 matching bases. Germline CDR1 and CDR2: SEHNR and FQNEAQ (reference sequence). This CDR3 has 14 residues. V shed 5 bases and J shed 1 base, with 9 bases lying between them. The CDR3 coding sequence is TGTGCCAGCAGCACCAGGGTTTCTGGAAACACCATATATTTT. It is translated as CASSTRVSGNTIYF.

This sequence joins TRBV7-9 and TRBJ1-1, with D maybe TRBD1 (6 bases). This CDR3 contains 15 residues. V gave up 5 bases and J gave up 10 bases, with 23 bases separating them. Germline CDR1 SEHNR, CDR2 FQNEAQ (reference sequence). The CDR3 is CASSPSGTRVVGAFF. The CDR3 DNA sequence: TGTGCCAGCAGCCCCTCCGGGACACGGGTAGTGGGAGCTTTCTTT.

The chain employs TRBV6-1 and TRBJ1-4; D is unclear. V lost 2 bases to trimming and J lost 0 bases, with 7 bases between them. Germline V lookup: CDR1 MNHNS, CDR2 SASEGT. CDR3 length: 15 amino acids. CDR3 protein: CASSESVATNEKLFF. For the CDR3, the DNA is TGTGCCAGCAGTGAATCGGTTGCAACTAATGAAAAACTGTTTTTT.

The chain couples TRBV28 to TRBJ2-5; 7 nucleotides line up with TRBD1. There are 15 residues in the CDR3. CDR1 is MDHEN and CDR2 is SYDVKM in the germline V gene. V dropped 4 bases and J dropped 4; count of bases not matched to a gene: 9. The chain's CDR3 is CASSSGQVGGETQYF. The DNA for the CDR3 is TGTGCCAGCAGTTCCGGACAGGTGGGTGGAGAGACCCAGTACTTC.